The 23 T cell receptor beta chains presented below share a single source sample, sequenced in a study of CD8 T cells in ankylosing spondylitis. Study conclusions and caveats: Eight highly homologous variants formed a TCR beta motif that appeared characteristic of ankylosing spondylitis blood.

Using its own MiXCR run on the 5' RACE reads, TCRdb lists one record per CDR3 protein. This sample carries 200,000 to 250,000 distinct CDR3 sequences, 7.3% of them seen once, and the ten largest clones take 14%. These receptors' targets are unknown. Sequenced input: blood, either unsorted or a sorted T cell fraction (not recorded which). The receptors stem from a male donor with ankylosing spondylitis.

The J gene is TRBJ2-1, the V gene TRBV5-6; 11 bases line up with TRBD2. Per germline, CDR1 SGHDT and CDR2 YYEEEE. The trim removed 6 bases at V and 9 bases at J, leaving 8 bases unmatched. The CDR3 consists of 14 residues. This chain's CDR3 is CASKGLAESREQFF. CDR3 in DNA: TGTGCCAGCAAGGGACTAGCGGAGTCGCGTGAGCAGTTCTTC.

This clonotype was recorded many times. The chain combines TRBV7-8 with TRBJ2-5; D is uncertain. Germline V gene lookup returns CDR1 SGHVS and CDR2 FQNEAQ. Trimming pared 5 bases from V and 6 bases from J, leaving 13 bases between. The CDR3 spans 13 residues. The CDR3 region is CASSLPVGQTQYF. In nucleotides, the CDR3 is TGTGCCAGCAGCCTCCCGGTGGGTCAGACCCAGTACTTC.

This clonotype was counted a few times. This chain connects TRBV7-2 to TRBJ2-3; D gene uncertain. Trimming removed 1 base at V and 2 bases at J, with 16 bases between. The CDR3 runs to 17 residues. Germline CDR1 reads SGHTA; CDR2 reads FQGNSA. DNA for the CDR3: TGTGCCAGCAGCTTAGGGGTCCGCCGAGCCTTCACAGATACGCAGTATTTT. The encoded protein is CASSLGVRRAFTDTQYF.

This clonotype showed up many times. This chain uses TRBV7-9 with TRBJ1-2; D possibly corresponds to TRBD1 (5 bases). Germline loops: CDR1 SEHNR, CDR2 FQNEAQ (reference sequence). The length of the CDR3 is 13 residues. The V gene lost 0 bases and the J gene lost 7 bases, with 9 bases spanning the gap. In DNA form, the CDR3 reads TGTGCCAGCAGCTTAGCTCGTGGGGGTGGCTACACCTTC. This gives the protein CASSLARGGGYTF.

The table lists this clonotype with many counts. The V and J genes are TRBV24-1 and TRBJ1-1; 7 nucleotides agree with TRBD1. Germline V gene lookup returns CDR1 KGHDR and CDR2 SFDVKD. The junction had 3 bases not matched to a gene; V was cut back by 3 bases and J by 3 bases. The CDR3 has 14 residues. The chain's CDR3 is CATSDTGTDTEAFF. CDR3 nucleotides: TGTGCCACCAGTGATACCGGGACAGACACTGAAGCTTTCTTT.

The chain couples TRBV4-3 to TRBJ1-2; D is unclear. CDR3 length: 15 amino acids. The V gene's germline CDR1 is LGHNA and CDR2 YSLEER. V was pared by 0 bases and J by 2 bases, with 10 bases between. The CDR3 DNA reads TGCGCCAGCAGCCAAGAAAGAGGACGAAACTATGGCTACACCTTC. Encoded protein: CASSQERGRNYGYTF.

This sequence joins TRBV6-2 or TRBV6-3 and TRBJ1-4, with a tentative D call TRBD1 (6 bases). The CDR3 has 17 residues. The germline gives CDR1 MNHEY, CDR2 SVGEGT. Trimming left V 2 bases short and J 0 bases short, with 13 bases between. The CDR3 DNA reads TGTGCCAGCAGTTACCCAGGGACATTCGCAACTAATGAAAAACTGTTTTTT. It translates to CASSYPGTFATNEKLFF.

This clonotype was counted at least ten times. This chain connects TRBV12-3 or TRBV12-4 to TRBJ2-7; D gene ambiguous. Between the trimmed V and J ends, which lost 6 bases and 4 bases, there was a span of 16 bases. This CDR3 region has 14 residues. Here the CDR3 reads CASSPTVNFYEQYF. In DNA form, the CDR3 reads TGTGCCAGCAGCCCCACCGTAAATTTTTACGAGCAGTACTTC.

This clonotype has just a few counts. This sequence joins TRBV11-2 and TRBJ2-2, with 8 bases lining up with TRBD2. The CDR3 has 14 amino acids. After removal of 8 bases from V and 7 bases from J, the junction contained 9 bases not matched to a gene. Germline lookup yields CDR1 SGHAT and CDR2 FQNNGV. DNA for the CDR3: TGTGCCAGCGGAGAAGCGGGGGCTGTCGGGGAGCTGTTTTTT. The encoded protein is CASGEAGAVGELFF.

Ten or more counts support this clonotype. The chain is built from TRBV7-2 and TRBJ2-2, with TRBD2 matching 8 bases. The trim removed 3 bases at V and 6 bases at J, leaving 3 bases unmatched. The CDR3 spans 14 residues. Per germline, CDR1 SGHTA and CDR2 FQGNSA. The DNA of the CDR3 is TGTGCCAGCAGCTTCGGGGGGGCGGCCGGGGAGCTGTTTTTT. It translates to CASSFGGAAGELFF.

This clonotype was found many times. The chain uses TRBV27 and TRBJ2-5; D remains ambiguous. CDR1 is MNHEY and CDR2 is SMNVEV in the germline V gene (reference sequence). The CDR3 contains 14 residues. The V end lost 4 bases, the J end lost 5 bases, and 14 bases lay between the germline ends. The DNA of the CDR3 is TGTGCCAGCAGTTGCTGGATGGAGAGGGAGACCCAGTACTTC. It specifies CASSCWMERETQYF.

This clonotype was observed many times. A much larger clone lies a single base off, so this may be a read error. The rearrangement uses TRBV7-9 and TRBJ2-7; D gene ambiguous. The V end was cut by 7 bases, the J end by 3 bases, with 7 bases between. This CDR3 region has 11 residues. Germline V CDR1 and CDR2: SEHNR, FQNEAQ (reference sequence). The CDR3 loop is CASTQGYEQYF. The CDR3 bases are TGTGCCAGCACCCAAGGCTACGAGCAGTACTTC.

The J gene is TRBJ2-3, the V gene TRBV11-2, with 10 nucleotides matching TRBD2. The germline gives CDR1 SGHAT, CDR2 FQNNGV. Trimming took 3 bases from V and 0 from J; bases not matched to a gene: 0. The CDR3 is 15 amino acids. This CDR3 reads CASSFSGRSTDTQYF. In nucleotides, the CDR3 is TGTGCCAGCAGCTTTAGCGGGAGGAGCACAGATACGCAGTATTTT.

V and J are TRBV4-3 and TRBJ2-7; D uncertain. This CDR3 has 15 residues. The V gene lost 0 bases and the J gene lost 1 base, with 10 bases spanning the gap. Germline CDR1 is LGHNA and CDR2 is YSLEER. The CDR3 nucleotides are TGCGCCAGCAGCCAAGATCGCGACGGATCCTACGAGCAGTACTTC. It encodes CASSQDRDGSYEQYF.

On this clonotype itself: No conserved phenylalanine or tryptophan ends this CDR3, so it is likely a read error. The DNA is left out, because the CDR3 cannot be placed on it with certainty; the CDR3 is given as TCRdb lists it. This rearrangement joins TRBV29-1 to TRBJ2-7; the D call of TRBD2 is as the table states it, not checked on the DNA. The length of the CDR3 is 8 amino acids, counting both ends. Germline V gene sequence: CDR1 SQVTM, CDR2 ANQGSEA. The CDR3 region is CSVYPPAS.

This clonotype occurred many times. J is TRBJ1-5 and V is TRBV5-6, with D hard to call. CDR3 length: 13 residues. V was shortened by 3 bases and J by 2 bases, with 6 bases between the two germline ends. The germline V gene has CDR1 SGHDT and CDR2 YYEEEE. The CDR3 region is CASSSEGNQPQHF. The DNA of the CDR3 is TGTGCCAGCAGCTCCGAGGGCAATCAGCCCCAGCATTTT.

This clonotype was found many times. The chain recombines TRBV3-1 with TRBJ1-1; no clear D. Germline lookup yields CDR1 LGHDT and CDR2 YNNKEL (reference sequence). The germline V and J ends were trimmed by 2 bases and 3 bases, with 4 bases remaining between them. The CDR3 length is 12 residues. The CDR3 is CASSQRDTEAFF. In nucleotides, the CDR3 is TGTGCCAGCAGCCAAAGGGACACTGAAGCTTTCTTT.

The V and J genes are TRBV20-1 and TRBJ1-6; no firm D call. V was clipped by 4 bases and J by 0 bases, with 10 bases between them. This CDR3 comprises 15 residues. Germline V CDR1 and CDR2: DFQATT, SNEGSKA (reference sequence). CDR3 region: CSATHRSSYNSPLHF. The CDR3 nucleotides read TGCAGTGCTACGCACCGGAGCTCCTATAATTCACCCCTCCACTTT.

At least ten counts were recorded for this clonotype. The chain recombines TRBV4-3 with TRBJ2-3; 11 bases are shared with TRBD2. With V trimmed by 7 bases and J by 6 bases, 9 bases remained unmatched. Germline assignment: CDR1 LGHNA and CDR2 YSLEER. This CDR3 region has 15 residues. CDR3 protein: CASTEGLADFDTQYF. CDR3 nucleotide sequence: TGCGCCAGCACGGAGGGACTAGCGGACTTCGATACGCAGTATTTT.

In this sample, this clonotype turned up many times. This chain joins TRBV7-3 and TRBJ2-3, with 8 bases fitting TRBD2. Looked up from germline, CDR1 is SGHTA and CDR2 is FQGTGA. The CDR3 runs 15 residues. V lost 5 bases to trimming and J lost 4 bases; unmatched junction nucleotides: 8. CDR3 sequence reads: CASSPTGGMADTQYF. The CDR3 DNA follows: TGTGCCAGCAGCCCTACGGGGGGGATGGCAGATACGCAGTATTTT.

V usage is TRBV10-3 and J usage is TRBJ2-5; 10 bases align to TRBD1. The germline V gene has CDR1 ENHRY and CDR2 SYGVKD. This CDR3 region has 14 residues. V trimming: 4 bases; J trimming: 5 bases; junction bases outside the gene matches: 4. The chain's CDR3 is CAISGGTGVETQYF. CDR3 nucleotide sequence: TGTGCCATCAGTGGGGGGACAGGGGTGGAGACCCAGTACTTC.

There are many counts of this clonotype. The CDR3, as DNA: TGTGCCAGCAGCCAAGATCTCCCTACTAGCGGGAGGGCTAGGACCGGGGAGCTGTTTTTT. Its translation is CASSQDLPTSGRARTGELFF. The rearrangement uses TRBV3-1 and TRBJ2-2; 13 nucleotides match TRBD2. V lost 0 bases to trimming and J lost 5 bases; unmatched junction nucleotides: 12. In germline, CDR1 is LGHDT, CDR2 YNNKEL (reference sequence). CDR3 length: 20 amino acids.

This CDR3 is CASSLRRTVLPGANVLTF. In DNA form, the CDR3 reads TGTGCCAGCAGCTTGAGGCGGACAGTGCTCCCTGGGGCCAACGTCCTGACTTTC. The rearrangement links TRBV5-6 to TRBJ2-6; TRBD1 is a possible D gene (6 bases). The CDR3 has 18 amino acids. Germline CDR1 SGHDT, CDR2 YYEEEE. Trimming left V 1 base short and J 2 bases short, with 16 bases between.